This T cell receptor beta chain was obtained from a study of CD8 T cells in ankylosing spondylitis. The TCR beta libraries were generated through quantitative 5'-RACE incorporating molecular barcodes. TCRdb re-derived calls from the 5' RACE reads in MiXCR, one entry per CDR3 protein. The repertoire holds 9,500 to 10,000 distinct CDR3 sequences, with roughly 6% as singletons. Study results and caveats: Relatively scarce in peripheral blood, disease-linked clones were CD8+.

The germline V gene encodes CDR1 SGDLS and CDR2 YYNGEE. The CDR3 is made up of 14 amino acids. After removal of 4 bases from V and 5 bases from J, the junction contained 8 bases not matched to a gene. This clonotype was observed a handful of times. Its specificity is not known. The TCR sequence derives from a female donor with ankylosing spondylitis or in good health (not recorded which). The chain links TRBV9 to TRBJ2-7; 8 nucleotides match TRBD2. The specimen was blood, either unsorted or a sorted T cell fraction (not recorded which). The CDR3 DNA sequence: TGTGCCAGCAGCAATGGACTAGCCTACCACGAGCAGTACTTC. This encodes CASSNGLAYHEQYF.